This T cell receptor (beta chain) was found in a study of blood T cell repertoires in COVID-19. Original processing notes: Amplification from reference gene primers served as the basis for estimated nucleated cell counts. Here immunoSEQ multiplex PCR was the method, and the copy in TCRdb shows in-frame clones only, minus some. V and J calls and clone size are those listed in that table; D and trimming were worked out from the DNA. The table shows about 310,000 clones, with around 87% occurring only once. The V and J ends lost 10 bases and 8 bases, in that order; junction bases with no gene match: 16. Germline CDR1 reads MDHEN; CDR2 reads SYDVKM. This CDR3 spans 15 amino acids.

Sequenced sample: peripheral blood. The chain links TRBV28 to TRBJ1-2, with 10 bases that match TRBD1. The sequence derives from a woman aged 45 to 65 who had recovered from COVID-19. The CDR3 sequence is CATDLWDRGRTGYTF. CDR3 DNA sequence: TGTGCCACTGACCTCTGGGACAGGGGTAGGACAGGCTACACCTTC.